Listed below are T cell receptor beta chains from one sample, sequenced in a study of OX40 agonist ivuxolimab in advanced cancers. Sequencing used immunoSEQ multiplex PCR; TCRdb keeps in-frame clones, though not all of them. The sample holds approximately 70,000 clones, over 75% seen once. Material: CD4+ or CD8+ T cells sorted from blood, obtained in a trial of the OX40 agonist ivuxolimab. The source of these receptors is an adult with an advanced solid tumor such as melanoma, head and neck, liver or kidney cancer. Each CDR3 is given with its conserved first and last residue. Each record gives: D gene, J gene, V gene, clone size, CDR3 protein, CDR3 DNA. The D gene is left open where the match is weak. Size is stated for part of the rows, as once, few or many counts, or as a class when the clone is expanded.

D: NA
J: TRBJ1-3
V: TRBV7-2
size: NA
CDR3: CASSLDPADTIYF
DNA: TGTGCCAGCAGCTTAGATCCGGCGGACACCATATATTTT

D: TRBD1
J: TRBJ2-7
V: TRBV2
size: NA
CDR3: CASSGQGPSYEQYF
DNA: TGTGCCAGCAGTGGACAGGGTCCCTCCTACGAGCAGTACTTC

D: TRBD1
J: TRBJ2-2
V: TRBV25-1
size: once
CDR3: CASSDFAGTGYTGELFF
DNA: TGTGCCAGCAGTGATTTCGCCGGGACAGGGTACACCGGGGAGCTGTTTTTT

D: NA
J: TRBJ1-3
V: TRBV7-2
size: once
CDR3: CASSLQGYAGNTIYF
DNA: TGTGCCAGCAGCTTACAGGGTTACGCTGGAAACACCATATATTTT

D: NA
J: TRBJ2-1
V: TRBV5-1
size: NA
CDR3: CASSTDSYNEQFF
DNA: TGCGCCAGCAGCACAGATTCCTACAATGAGCAGTTCTTC

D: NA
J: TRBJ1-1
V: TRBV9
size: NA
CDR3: CASSAQVRATEAFF
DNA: TGTGCCAGCAGCGCGCAAGTCCGAGCAACTGAAGCTTTCTTT

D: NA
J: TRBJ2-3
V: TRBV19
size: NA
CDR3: CASSMRALTDTQYF
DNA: TGTGCCAGTAGTATGCGGGCCCTCACAGATACGCAGTATTTT

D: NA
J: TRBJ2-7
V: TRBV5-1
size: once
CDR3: CASSFQGGGAYEQYF
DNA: TGCGCCAGCAGCTTCCAGGGAGGGGGGGCCTACGAGCAGTACTTC

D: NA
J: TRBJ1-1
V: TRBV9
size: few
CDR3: CASSVTSTEETEAFF
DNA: TGTGCCAGCAGCGTAACTTCGACAGAGGAGACTGAAGCTTTCTTT

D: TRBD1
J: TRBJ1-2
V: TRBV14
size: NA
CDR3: CASSRYRGQGHYGYTF
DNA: TGTGCCAGCAGCCGGTATAGGGGACAGGGCCACTATGGCTACACCTTC

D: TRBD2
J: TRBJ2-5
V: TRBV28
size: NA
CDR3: CASSLVTGTSGGRYF
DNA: TGTGCCAGCAGTTTAGTGACCGGGACTAGCGGGGGCCGGTACTTC

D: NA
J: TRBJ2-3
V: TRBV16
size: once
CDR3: CASSHSDSSTDTQYF
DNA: TGTGCCAGCAGCCACTCCGACAGTAGCACAGATACGCAGTATTTT

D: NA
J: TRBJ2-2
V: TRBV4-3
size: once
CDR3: CASSQETAGELFF
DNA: TGCGCCAGCAGCCAAGAAACCGCCGGGGAGCTGTTTTTT

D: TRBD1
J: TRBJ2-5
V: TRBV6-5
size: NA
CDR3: CASSTPGQKTQYF
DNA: TGTGCCAGCAGTACCCCGGGACAGAAGACCCAGTACTTC

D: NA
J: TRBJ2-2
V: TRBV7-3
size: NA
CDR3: CASSLGSTGELFF
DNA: TGTGCCAGCAGCTTAGGCAGCACCGGGGAGCTGTTTTTT

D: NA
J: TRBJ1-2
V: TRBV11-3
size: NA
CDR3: CASSLAGTNNYGYTF
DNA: TGTGCCAGCAGCTTAGCGGGGACAAATAACTATGGCTACACCTTC

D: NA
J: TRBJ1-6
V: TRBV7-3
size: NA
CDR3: CASSLRAGEPQNSPLHF
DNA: TGTGCCAGCAGCTTAAGGGCAGGAGAACCTCAAAATTCACCCCTCCACTTT

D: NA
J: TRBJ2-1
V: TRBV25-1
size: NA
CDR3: CASSEVRGRGYYNEQFF
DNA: TGTGCCAGCAGTGAGGTCAGGGGCCGCGGATATTACAATGAGCAGTTCTTC

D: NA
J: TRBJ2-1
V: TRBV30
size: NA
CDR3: CAWSFGMLRPYNEQFF
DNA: TGTGCCTGGAGCTTTGGAATGTTGCGGCCCTACAATGAGCAGTTCTTC

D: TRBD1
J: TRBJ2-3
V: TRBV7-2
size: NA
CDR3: CASSLFGQGITDTQYF
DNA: TGTGCCAGCAGCCTCTTCGGACAGGGGATAACAGATACGCAGTATTTT

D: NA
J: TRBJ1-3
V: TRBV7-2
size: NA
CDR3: CASSRTVSGNTIYF
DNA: TGTGCCAGCAGTCGGACAGTGTCTGGAAACACCATATATTTT

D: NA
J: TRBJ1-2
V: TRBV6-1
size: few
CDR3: CASSELLTGDYGYTF
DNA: TGTGCCAGCAGTGAACTCTTGACAGGAGACTATGGCTACACCTTC

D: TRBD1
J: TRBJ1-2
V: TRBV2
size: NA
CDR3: CASSGNRGFYGYTF
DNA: TGTGCCAGCAGTGGTAACAGGGGATTCTATGGCTACACCTTC

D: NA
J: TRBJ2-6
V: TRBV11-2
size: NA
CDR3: CASSFGFGVSGANVLTF
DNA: TGTGCCAGCAGCTTCGGCTTTGGGGTCTCTGGGGCCAACGTCCTGACTTTC

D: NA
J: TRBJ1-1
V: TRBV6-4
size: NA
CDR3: CASKRGPNTEAFF
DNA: TGTGCCAGCAAGAGGGGCCCGAACACTGAAGCTTTCTTT

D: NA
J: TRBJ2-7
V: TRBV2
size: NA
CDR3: CATTHPDRYEQYF
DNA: TGTGCCACTACACACCCTGACCGCTACGAGCAGTACTTC

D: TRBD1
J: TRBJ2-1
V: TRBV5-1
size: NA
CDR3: CASSLGQAQRDEQFF
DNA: TGCGCCAGCAGCCTGGGACAGGCCCAAAGGGATGAGCAGTTCTTC

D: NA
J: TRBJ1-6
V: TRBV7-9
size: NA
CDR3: CASSPRDGNSPLHF
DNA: TGTGCCAGCAGCCCCCGGGACGGCAATTCACCCCTCCACTTT

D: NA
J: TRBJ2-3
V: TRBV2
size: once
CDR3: CASSVLPDTQYF
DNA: TGTGCCAGCAGTGTTTTACCAGATACGCAGTATTTT

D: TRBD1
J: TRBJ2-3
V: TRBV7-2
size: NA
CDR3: CASRYTGTGGTDTQYF
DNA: TGTGCCAGCAGGTACACCGGGACAGGGGGAACAGATACGCAGTATTTT

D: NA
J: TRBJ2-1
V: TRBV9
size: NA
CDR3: CASSVSFGGVILFF
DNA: TGTGCCAGCAGCGTATCTTTTGGGGGAGTAATTCTGTTCTTC

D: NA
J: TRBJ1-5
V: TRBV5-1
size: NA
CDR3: CASSLDPSGANSNQPQHF
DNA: TGCGCCAGCAGCTTAGATCCATCAGGGGCGAACAGCAATCAGCCCCAGCATTTT

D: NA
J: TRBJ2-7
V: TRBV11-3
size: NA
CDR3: CASSLRQQGRSYEQYF
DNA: TGTGCCAGCAGCTTACGTCAGCAGGGAAGATCCTACGAGCAGTACTTC

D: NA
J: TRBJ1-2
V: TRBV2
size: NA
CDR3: CASTVTGGGYTF
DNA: TGTGCCAGCACCGTGACAGGAGGTGGCTACACCTTC

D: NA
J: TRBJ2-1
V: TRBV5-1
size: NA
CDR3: CASSWVGADNEQFF
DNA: TGCGCCAGCAGCTGGGTGGGGGCTGACAATGAGCAGTTCTTC

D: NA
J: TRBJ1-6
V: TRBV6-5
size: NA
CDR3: CASKRSSYNSPLHF
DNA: TGTGCCAGCAAGAGGAGCTCCTATAATTCACCCCTCCACTTT

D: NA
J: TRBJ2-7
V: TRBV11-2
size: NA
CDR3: CASSPSGNRREQYF
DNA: TGTGCCAGCAGCCCGTCGGGGAACCGTCGCGAGCAGTACTTC

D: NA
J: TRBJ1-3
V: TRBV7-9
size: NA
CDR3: CASSHYQGAGNTIYF
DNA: TGTGCCAGCAGCCATTACCAGGGTGCTGGAAACACCATATATTTT

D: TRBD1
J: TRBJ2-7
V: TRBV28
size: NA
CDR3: CASRPSRDSVSYEQYF
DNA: TGTGCCAGCAGACCATCCCGGGACAGTGTTTCCTACGAGCAGTACTTC

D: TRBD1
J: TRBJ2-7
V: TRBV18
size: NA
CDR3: CASSSGGIYEQYF
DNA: TGTGCCAGCTCATCAGGGGGTATCTACGAGCAGTACTTC